The 3 T cell receptor beta chains listed next were all sequenced from one sample in a study of T cells after somatic rescue of genetic block. Clones were read by immunoSEQ multiplex PCR, and TCRdb kept only the in-frame ones, dropping some. The sample has roughly 15,000 clones, around 70% seen once. The sequenced sample consisted of peripheral blood mononuclear cells (PBMCs). These receptors all stem from a boy aged 5-17 years.

This rearrangement joins TRBV27 to TRBJ2-5; TRBD1 agrees at 11 bases. The J call is doubtful: the DNA matches TRBJ2-7 better. CDR1 MNHEY and CDR2 SMNVEV come from the germline V gene (reference sequence). This CDR3 is 14 amino acids long. The CDR3 loop reads CASSFRDRGVEQYF. The CDR3 DNA sequence: TGTGCCAGCAGTTTTAGGGACAGGGGGGTCGAGCAGTACTTC.

Turning to this clone: This sample also contains other DNA sequences that code for the same CDR3. This rearrangement joins TRBV11-2 to TRBJ2-7; TRBD1 or TRBD2 may be the D gene (5 bases each). The germline V gene encodes CDR1 SGHAT and CDR2 FQNNGV. Trimming pared 3 bases from V and 2 bases from J, leaving 17 bases between. The length of the CDR3 is 16 residues. The CDR3 loop is CASSFRGAGATYEQYF. CDR3 bases: TGTGCCAGCAGCTTTAGAGGGGCGGGCGCCACCTACGAGCAGTACTTC. The full variable domain, in which reference TRBV11-2 and TRBJ2-7 provide the parts outside the CDR3, is EAGVAQSPRYKIIEKRQSVAFWCNPISGHATLYWYQQILGQGPKLLIQFQNNGVVDDSQLPKDRFSAERLKGVDSTLKIQPAKLEDSAVYLCASSFRGAGATYEQYFGPGTRLTVT.

V and J are TRBV6-5 and TRBJ2-6; tentatively, D is TRBD1 (6 bases). Trimming shortened V by 4 bases and J by 3 bases, and 13 bases separated the two germline ends. CDR1 is MNHEY, CDR2 SVGAGI, per germline. This CDR3 has 16 residues. The CDR3 DNA reads TGTGCCAGCAGTTCTCCCACAGGGCATGGGGCCAACGTCCTGACTTTC. The encoded protein is CASSSPTGHGANVLTF.